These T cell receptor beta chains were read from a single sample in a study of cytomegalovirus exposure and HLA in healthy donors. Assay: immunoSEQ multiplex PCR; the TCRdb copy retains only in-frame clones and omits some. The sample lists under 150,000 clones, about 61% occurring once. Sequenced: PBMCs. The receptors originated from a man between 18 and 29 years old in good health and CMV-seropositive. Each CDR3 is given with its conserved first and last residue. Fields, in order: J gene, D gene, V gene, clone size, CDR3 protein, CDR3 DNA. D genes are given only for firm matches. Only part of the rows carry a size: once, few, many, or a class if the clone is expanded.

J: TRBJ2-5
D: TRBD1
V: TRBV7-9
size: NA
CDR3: CASSPWTGWETQYF
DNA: TGTGCCAGCAGCCCCTGGACAGGGTGGGAGACCCAGTACTTC

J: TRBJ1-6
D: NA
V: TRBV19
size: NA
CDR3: CASSIRQPERSYNSPLHF
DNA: TGTGCCAGTAGTATACGACAGCCCGAACGCTCCTATAATTCACCCCTCCACTTT

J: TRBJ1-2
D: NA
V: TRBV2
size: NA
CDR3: CASSDAQLYYGYTF
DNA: TGTGCCAGCAGCGATGCACAGCTTTACTATGGCTACACCTTC

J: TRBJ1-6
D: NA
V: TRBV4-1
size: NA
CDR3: CASSQGQGSSYNSPLHF
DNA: TGCGCCAGCAGCCAAGGGCAGGGGAGCTCCTATAATTCACCCCTCCACTTT

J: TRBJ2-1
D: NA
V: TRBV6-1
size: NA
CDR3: CASSEAGSYNEQFF
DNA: TGTGCCAGCAGTGAGGCGGGGTCCTACAATGAGCAGTTCTTC

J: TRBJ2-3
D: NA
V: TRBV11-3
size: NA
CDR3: CASSPGLADTQYF
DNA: TGTGCCAGCAGCCCCGGTCTCGCAGATACGCAGTATTTT

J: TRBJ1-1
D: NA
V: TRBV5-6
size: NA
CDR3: CASSLGAGMNTEAFF
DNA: TGTGCCAGCAGCTTGGGTGCAGGGATGAACACTGAAGCTTTCTTT

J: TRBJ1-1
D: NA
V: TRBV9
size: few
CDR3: CASSVVAGWTEAFF
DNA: TGTGCCAGCAGCGTAGTGGCAGGGTGGACTGAAGCTTTCTTT

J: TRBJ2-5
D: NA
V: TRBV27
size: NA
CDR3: CASSYGGRYQETQYF
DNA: TGTGCCAGCAGTTACGGGGGAAGGTACCAAGAGACCCAGTACTTC

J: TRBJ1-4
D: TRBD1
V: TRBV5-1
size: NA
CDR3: CASSPGGGPGGEKLFF
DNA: TGCGCCAGCAGCCCGGGAGGGGGCCCGGGGGGTGAAAAACTGTTTTTT

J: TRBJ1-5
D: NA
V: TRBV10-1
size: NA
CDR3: CAGRGNQPQHF
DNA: TGCGCCGGGAGGGGAAATCAGCCCCAGCATTTT

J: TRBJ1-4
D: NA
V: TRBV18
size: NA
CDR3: CASSPRAGDNEKLFF
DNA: TGTGCCAGCTCACCTCGAGCGGGGGACAATGAAAAACTGTTTTTT

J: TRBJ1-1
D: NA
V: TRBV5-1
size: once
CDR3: CASSLGGQNTEAFF
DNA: TGCGCCAGCAGCTTGGGGGGGCAGAACACTGAAGCTTTCTTT

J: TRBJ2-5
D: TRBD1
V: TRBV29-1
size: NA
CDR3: CSADRGQVGETQYF
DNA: TGCAGCGCGGACAGGGGTCAAGTAGGAGAGACCCAGTACTTC

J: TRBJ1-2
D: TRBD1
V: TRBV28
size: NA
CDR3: CASSPQGARSPTF
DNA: TGTGCCAGCAGTCCCCAGGGGGCGCGTTCTCCCACCTTC

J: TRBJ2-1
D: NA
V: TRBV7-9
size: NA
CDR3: CASSFTGINEQFF
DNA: TGTGCCAGCAGCTTTACAGGGATCAATGAGCAGTTCTTC

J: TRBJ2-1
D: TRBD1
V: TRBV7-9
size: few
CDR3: CASSLGDRGLDNEQFF
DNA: TGTGCCAGCAGCTTAGGTGACAGGGGGCTGGACAATGAGCAGTTCTTC

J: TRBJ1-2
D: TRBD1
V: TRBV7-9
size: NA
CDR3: CASSSAGQGNGYTF
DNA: TGTGCCAGCAGCTCCGCAGGACAGGGAAATGGCTACACCTTC

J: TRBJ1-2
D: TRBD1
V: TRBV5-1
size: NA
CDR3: CASSWDRSTYGYTF
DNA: TGCGCCAGCAGCTGGGACAGATCGACCTATGGCTACACCTTC

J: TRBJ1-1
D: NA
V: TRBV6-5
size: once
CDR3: CASSESRDEAFF
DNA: TGTGCCAGCAGTGAAAGCCGGGATGAAGCTTTCTTT

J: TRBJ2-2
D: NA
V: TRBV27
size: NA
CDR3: CATQGWGQGGELFF
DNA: TGTGCCACCCAGGGTTGGGGCCAGGGCGGGGAGCTGTTTTTT

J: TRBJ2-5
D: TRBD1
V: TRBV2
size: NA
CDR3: CASSGPGQGWGQETQYF
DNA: TGTGCCAGCAGTGGCCCGGGACAGGGGTGGGGACAAGAGACCCAGTACTTC

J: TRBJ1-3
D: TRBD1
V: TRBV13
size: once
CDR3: CASSPGDRAGNTIYF
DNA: TGTGCCAGCAGCCCCGGGGACAGGGCTGGAAACACCATATATTTT

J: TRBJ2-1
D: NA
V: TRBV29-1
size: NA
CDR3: CSVEVRGSTNEQFF
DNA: TGCAGCGTTGAAGTCCGGGGGTCCACGAATGAGCAGTTCTTC

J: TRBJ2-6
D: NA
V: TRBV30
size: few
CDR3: CAWSAHRAGANVLTF
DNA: TGTGCCTGGAGTGCCCACAGGGCTGGGGCCAACGTCCTGACTTTC

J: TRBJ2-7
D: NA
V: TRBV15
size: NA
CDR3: CATSPRGTGSSYEQYF
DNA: TGTGCCACCAGCCCGCGAGGGACTGGAAGCTCCTACGAGCAGTACTTC

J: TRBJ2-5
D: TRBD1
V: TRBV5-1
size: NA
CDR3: CASSLTLPGQGGETQYF
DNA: TGCGCCAGCAGCTTAACGCTACCGGGACAGGGCGGCGAGACCCAGTACTTC

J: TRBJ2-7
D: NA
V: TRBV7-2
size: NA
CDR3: CASSLKGSYEQYF
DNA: TGTGCCAGCAGCTTAAAGGGGTCCTACGAGCAGTACTTC

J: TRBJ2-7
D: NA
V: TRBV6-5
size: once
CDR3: CASSYSPDSYEQYF
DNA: TGTGCCAGCAGTTACTCCCCGGACTCCTACGAGCAGTACTTC

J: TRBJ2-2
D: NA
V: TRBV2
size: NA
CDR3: CASTEQVLTFTGELFF
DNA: TGTGCCAGCACCGAGCAGGTCTTGACGTTCACCGGGGAGCTGTTTTTT

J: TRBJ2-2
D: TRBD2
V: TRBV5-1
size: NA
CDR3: CASSFGTTANTGELFF
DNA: TGCGCCAGCAGCTTCGGGACTACCGCGAACACCGGGGAGCTGTTTTTT

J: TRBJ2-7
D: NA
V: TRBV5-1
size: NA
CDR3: CASGWSPPYEQYF
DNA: TGCGCGTCCGGGTGGAGTCCTCCCTACGAGCAGTACTTC

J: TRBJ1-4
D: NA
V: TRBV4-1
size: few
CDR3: CASSQDWAGRSNEKLFF
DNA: TGCGCCAGCAGCCAAGATTGGGCAGGGCGGTCTAATGAAAAACTGTTTTTT

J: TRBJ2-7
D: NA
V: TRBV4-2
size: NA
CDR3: CASSQDGGGSSYEQYF
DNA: TGTGCCAGCAGCCAAGACGGTGGGGGGAGCTCCTACGAGCAGTACTTC

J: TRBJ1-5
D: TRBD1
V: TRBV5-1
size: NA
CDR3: CASSLTGGAGNQPQHF
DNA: TGCGCCAGCAGCCTGACAGGGGGCGCGGGCAATCAGCCCCAGCATTTT

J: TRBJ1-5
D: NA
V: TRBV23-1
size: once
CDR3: CASSQCQGRGDSNQPQHF
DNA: TGCGCCAGCAGTCAATGCCAGGGGAGGGGGGATAGCAATCAGCCCCAGCATTTT

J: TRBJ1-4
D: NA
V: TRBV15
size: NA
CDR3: CATGGTTNEKLFF
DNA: TGTGCCACCGGCGGCACAACTAATGAAAAACTGTTTTTT

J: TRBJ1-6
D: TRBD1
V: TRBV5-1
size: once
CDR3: CASGPGQASSYNSPLHF
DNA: TGCGCCAGCGGACCCGGACAGGCGAGCTCCTATAATTCACCCCTCCACTTT

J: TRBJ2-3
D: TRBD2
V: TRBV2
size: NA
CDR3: CASSGRGVSTDTQYF
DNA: TGTGCCAGCAGTGGTCGGGGGGTTAGCACAGATACGCAGTATTTT

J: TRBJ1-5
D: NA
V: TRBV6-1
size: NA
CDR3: CASLRGGNQPQHF
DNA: TGTGCCAGCCTCAGGGGAGGGAATCAGCCCCAGCATTTT

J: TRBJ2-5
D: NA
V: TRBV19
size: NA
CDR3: CASSIELGLAETQYF
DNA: TGTGCCAGTAGTATTGAGTTGGGCCTCGCGGAGACCCAGTACTTC

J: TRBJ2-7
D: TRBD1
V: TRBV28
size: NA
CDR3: CASNTGGGEQYF
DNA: TGTGCCAGCAATACAGGGGGAGGCGAGCAGTACTTC

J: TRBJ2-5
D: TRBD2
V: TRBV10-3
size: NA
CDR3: CAIRGTSGAETQYF
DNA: TGTGCCATCAGGGGGACTAGCGGGGCAGAGACCCAGTACTTC

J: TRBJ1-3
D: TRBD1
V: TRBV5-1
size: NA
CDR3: CASSLGDRGPYDGNTIYF
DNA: TGCGCCAGCAGCTTAGGGGACAGGGGGCCGTATGATGGAAACACCATATATTTT

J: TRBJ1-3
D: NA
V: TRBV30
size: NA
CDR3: CAWMGRGARGNTIYF
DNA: TGTGCCTGGATGGGGAGGGGGGCAAGGGGAAACACCATATATTTT

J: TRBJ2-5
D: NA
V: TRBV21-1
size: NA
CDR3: CASSTTGRGQETQYF
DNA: TGTGCCAGCAGCACCACGGGCAGGGGCCAAGAGACCCAGTACTTC

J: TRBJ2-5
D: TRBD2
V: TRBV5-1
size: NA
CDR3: CASSVTSGLETQYF
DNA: TGCGCCAGCAGTGTCACTAGCGGCTTAGAGACCCAGTACTTC

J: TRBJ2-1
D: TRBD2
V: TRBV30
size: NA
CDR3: CAWNRGDEQFF
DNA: TGTGCCTGGAACCGGGGGGATGAGCAGTTCTTC

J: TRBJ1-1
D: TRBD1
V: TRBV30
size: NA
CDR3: CAWAHGDRLQHTEAFF
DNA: TGTGCCTGGGCGCATGGGGACAGGCTCCAACACACTGAAGCTTTCTTT

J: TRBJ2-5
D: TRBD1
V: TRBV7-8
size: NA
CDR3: CASSHRDRGGETQYF
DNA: TGTGCCAGCAGCCACCGGGACAGGGGTGGGGAGACCCAGTACTTC

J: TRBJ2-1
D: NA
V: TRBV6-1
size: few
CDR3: CASTRELYNEQFF
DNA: TGTGCCAGCACACGGGAATTATACAATGAGCAGTTCTTC

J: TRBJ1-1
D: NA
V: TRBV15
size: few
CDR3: CATSRHRNTEAFF
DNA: TGTGCCACCAGCAGGCACAGGAACACTGAAGCTTTCTTT

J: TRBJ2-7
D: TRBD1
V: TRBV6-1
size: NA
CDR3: CASSETGGVYEQYF
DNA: TGTGCCAGCAGTGAAACAGGGGGCGTCTACGAGCAGTACTTC

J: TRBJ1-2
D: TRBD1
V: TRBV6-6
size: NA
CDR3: CASTYRGGLNYGYTF
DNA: TGTGCCAGCACTTACAGGGGAGGGCTTAACTATGGCTACACCTTC